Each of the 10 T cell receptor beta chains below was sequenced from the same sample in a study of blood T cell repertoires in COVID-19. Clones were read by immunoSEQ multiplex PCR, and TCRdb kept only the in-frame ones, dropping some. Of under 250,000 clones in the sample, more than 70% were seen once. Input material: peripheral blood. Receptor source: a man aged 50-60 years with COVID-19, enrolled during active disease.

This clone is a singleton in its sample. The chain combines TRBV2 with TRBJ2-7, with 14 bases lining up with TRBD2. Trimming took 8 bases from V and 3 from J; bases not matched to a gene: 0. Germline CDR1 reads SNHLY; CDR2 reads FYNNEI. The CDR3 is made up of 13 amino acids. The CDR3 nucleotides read TGTGCCAGCGGACTAGCGGGAGGCTACGAGCAGTACTTC. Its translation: CASGLAGGYEQYF.

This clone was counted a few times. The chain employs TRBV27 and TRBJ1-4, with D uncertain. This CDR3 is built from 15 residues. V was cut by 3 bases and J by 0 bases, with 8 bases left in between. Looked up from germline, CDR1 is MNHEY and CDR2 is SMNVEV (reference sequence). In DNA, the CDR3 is TGTGCCAGCAGTTTGGGCCCTGCAACTAATGAAAAACTGTTTTTT. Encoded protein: CASSLGPATNEKLFF.

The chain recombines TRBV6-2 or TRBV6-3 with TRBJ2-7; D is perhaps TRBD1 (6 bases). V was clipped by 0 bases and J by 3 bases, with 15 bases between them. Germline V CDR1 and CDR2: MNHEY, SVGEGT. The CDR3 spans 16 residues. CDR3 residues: CASSYSLSGALYEQYF. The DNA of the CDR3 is TGTGCCAGCAGTTACTCTCTTTCAGGGGCGCTCTACGAGCAGTACTTC.

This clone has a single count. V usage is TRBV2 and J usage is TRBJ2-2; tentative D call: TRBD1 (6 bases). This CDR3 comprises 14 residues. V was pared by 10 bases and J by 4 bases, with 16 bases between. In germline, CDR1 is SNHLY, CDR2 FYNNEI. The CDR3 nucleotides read TGTGCCACTTCAGGGGAGTTCGGCACCGGGGAGCTGTTTTTT. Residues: CATSGEFGTGELFF.

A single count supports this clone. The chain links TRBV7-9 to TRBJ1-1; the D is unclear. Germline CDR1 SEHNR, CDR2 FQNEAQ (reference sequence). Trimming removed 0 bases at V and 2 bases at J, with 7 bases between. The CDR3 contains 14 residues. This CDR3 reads CASSLAARNTEAFF. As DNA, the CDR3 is TGTGCCAGCAGCTTAGCGGCCAGAAACACTGAAGCTTTCTTT.

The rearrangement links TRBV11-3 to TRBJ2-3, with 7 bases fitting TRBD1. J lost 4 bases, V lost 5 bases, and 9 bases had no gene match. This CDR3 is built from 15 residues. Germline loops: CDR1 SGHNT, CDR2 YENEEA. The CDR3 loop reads CASSTSTGFADTQYF. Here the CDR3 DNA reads TGTGCCAGCAGCACCTCGACAGGGTTTGCAGATACGCAGTATTTT.

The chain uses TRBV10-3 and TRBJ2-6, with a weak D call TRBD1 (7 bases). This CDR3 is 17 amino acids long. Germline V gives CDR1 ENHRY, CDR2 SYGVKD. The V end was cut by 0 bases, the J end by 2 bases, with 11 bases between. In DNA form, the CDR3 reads TGTGCCATCAGTGAGTCGACAGGGAGGACTGGGGCCAACGTCCTGACTTTC. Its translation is CAISESTGRTGANVLTF.

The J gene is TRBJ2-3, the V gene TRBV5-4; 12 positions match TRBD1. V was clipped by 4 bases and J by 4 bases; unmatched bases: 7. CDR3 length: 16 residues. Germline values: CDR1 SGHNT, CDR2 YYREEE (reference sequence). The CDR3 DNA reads TGTGCCAGCAGCGATGGGGACAGGGGGCGGTCAGATACGCAGTATTTT. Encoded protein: CASSDGDRGRSDTQYF.

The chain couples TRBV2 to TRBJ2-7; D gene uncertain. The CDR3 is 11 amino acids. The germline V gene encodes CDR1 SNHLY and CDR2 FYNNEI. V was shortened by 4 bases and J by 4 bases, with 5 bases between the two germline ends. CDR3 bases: TGTGCCAGCAGTGGGGCTTACGAGCAGTACTTC. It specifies CASSGAYEQYF.

The CDR3 region has the DNA TGTGCCAGCAGCTTGCTGACTAGCGCCTTGTACGAGCAGTACTTC. This sequence encodes CASSLLTSALYEQYF. The V and J genes are TRBV7-2 and TRBJ2-7, with 8 bases aligning to TRBD2. From germline, CDR1 is SGHTA and CDR2 FQGNSA. The CDR3 extends over 15 amino acids. V lost 3 bases to trimming and J lost 4 bases; unmatched junction nucleotides: 8.